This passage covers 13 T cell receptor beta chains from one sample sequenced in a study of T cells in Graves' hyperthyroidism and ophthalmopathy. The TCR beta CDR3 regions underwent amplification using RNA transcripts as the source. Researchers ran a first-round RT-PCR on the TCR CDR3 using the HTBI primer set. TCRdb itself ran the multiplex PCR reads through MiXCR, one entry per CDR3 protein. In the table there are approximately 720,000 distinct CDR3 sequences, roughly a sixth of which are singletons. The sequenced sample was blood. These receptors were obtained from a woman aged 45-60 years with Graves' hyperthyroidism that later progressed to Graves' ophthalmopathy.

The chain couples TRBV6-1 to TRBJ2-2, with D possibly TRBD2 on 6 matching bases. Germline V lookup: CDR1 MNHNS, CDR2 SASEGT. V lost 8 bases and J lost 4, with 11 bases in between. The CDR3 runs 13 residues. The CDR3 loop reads CASSPEGTGELFF. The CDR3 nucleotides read TGTGCCAGCTCCCCGGAGGGCACCGGGGAGCTGTTTTTT.

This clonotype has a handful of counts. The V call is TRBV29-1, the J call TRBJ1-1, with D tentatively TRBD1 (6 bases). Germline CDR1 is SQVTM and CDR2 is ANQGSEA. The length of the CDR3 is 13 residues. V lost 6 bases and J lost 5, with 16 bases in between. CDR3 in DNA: TGCAGCGTCCTGACAGGAGTAGGGACTGAAGCTTTCTTT. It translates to CSVLTGVGTEAFF.

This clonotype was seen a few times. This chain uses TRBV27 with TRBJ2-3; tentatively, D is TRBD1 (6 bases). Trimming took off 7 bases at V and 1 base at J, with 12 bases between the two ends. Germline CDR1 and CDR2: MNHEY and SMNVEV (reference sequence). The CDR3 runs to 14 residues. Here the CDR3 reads CASNGAGGTDTQYF. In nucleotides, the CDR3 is TGTGCCAGCAATGGGGCAGGGGGCACAGATACGCAGTATTTT.

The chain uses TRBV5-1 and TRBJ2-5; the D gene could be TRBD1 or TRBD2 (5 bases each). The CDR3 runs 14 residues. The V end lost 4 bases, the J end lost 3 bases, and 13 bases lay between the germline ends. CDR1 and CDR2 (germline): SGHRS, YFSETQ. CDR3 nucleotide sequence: TGCGCCAGCAGCGGATCCGGGACGGAAGAGACCCAGTACTTC. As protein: CASSGSGTEETQYF.

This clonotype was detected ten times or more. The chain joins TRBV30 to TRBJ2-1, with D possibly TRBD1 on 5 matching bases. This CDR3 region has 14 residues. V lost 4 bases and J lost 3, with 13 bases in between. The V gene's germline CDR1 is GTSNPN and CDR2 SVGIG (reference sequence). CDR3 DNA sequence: TGTGCCTGGAACTCACGAAGGGGCTACAATGAGCAGTTCTTC. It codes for CAWNSRRGYNEQFF.

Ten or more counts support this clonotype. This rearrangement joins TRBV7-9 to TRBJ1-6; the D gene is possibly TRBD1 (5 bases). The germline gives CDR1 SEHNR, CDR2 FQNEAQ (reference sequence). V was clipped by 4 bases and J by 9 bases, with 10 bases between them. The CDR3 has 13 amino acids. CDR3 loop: CASSYPGASPLHF. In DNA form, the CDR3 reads TGTGCCAGCAGCTACCCCGGGGCTTCACCCCTCCACTTT.

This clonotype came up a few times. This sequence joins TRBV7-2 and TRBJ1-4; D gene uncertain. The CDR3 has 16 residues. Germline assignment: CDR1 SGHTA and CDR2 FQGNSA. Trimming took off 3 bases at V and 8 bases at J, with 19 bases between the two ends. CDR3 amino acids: CASSFPPGSEREKLFF. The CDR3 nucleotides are TGTGCCAGCAGCTTTCCCCCGGGGTCCGAGCGGGAAAAACTGTTTTTT.

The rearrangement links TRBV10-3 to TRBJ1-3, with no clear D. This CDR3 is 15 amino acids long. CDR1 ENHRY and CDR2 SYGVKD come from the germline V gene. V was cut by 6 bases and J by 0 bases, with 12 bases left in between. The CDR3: CAISPGPSSGNTIYF. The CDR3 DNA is TGTGCCATCAGCCCAGGACCGAGCTCTGGAAACACCATATATTTT.

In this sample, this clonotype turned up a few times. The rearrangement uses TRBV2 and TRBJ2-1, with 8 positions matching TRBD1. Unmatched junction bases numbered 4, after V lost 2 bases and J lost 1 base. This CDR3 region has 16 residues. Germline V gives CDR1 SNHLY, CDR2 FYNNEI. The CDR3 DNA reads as TGTGCCAGCAGTGAATCGGGACAGGAGTCCTACAATGAGCAGTTCTTC. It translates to CASSESGQESYNEQFF.

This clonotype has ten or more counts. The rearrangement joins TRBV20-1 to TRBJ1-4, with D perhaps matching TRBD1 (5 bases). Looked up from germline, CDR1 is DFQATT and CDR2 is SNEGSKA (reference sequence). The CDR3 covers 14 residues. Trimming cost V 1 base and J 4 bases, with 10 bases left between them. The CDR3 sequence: CSARGGTLNEKLFF. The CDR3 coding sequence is TGCAGTGCTAGAGGAGGGACTCTTAATGAAAAACTGTTTTTT.

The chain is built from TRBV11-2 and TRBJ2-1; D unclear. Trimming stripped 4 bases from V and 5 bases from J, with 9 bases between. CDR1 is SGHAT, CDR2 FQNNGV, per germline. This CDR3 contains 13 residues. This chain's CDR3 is CASSSKINNEQFF. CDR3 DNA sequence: TGTGCCAGCAGCTCAAAGATAAACAATGAGCAGTTCTTC.

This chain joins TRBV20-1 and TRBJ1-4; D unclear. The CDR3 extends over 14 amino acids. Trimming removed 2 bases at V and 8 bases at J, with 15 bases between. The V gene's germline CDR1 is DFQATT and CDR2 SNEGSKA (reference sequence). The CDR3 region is CSARSSGTSEKLFF. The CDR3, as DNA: TGCAGTGCTAGATCCTCCGGCACCTCGGAAAAACTGTTTTTT.

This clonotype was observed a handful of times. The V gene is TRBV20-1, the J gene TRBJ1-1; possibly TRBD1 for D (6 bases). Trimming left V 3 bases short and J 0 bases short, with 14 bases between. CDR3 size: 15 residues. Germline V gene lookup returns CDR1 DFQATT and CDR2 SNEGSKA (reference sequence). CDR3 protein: CSARDTTGLNTEAFF. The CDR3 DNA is TGCAGTGCTAGGGACACCACAGGGTTGAACACTGAAGCTTTCTTT.